A single sample is the source of the 2 T cell receptor beta chains below, sequenced in a study of blood T cell repertoires in COVID-19. Here immunoSEQ multiplex PCR was the method, and the copy in TCRdb shows in-frame clones only, minus some. The table lists about 100,000 clones, just under 80% of them singletons, with about 12% in the top ten. The sequenced material came from peripheral blood. These TCRs come from a woman between 65 and 79 years old with acute or convalescent COVID-19.

Here the CDR3 reads CASSLASRTSTDTQYF. In DNA form, the CDR3 reads TGCGCCAGCAGCTTGGCCTCTCGGACTAGCACAGATACGCAGTATTTT. The J gene is TRBJ2-3, the V gene TRBV5-1, with TRBD2 as a possible D gene (5 bases). The CDR3 loop spans 16 amino acids. With 0 bases removed from V and 0 bases from J, the gap between germline ends came to 11 bases. Germline CDR1 SGHRS, CDR2 YFSETQ. Full variable domain (missing parts from reference TRBV5-1 and TRBJ2-3): KAGVTQTPRYLIKTRGQQVTLSCSPISGHRSVSWYQQTPGQGLQFLFEYFSETQRNKGNFPGRFSGRQFSNSRSEMNVSTLELGDSALYLCASSLASRTSTDTQYFGPGTRLTVL.

This chain connects TRBV6-5 to TRBJ1-5; TRBD1 matches 9 bases. The CDR3 has 14 residues. V was pared by 7 bases and J by 7 bases, with 8 bases of the junction left unmatched. Germline CDR1 and CDR2: MNHEY and SVGAGI. The CDR3 DNA follows: TGTGCCAGCAAAGTAGGGGACAGGGTCCAGCCCCAGCATTTT. Translated, it gives CASKVGDRVQPQHF.